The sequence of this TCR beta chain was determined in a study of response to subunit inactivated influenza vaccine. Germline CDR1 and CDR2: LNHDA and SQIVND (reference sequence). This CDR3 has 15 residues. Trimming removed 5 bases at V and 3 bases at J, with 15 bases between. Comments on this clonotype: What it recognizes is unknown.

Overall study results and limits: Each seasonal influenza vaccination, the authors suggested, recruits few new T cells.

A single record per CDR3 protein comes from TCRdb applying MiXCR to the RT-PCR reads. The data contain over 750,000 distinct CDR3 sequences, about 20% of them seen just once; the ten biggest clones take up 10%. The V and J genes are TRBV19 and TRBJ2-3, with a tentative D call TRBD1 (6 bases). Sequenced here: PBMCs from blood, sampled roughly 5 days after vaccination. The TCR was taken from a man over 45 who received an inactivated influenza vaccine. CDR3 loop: CASSFTGIMTDTQYF. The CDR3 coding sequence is TGTGCCAGTAGTTTTACAGGGATTATGACAGATACGCAGTATTTT.